The TCR beta chain under discussion was sequenced for a study of T cell responses to AZD1222 COVID-19 vaccine. The study, taken as a whole, reports: It was only a handful of AZD1222 recipients who were seropositive at baseline. It should be noted that donors were predominantly white British and more often female, and clonal diversity was possibly underestimated. Spike-specific TCR breadth rose after two AZD1222 doses, and depth rose as well.

Points on this clone: The antigen is unknown.

Only in-frame clones appear in the TCRdb table, and some are missing; sequencing was by immunoSEQ multiplex PCR. The sample contains 100,000 to 120,000 clones, around 90% of which appear only once. The CDR3 is 15 residues long. The germline gives CDR1 ENHRY, CDR2 SYGVKD. With 6 bases removed from V and 1 base from J, the gap between germline ends came to 13 bases. This material consisted of peripheral blood, taken 28 days after the second AZD1222 dose. The TCR sequence derives from an adult who received the AZD1222 COVID-19 vaccine. This sequence joins TRBV10-3 and TRBJ1-3, with D possibly matching TRBD1 (6 bases). CDR3 region: CAISQGLESGNTIYF. Here the CDR3 DNA reads TGTGCCATCAGCCAGGGGCTCGAGTCTGGAAACACCATATATTTT.